This T cell receptor beta chain was sequenced for a study of blood T cell repertoires in COVID-19. J was trimmed by 1 base and V by 7 bases; bases with no gene match: 6. CDR1 is MNHEY and CDR2 is SVGAGI in the germline V gene. CDR3 length: 14 residues. In the authors' methods: Amplification of reference gene primers was used by the study to estimate nucleated cell counts. Method: immunoSEQ multiplex PCR; TCRdb's copy keeps in-frame clones and lacks some. For V, J and clone size, that table is used; D and trimming come from the DNA. The table lists around 370,000 clones, around nine tenths of them singletons.

Sequenced material: peripheral blood. The V gene is TRBV6-5, the J gene TRBJ1-1; TRBD1 agrees at 7 bases. This TCR came from a woman in her seventies with COVID-19, enrolled during active disease. CDR3 sequence (DNA): TGTGCCAGCACCCTAGGACAGGCGAACACTGAAGCTTTCTTT. Its translation: CASTLGQANTEAFF.